The 27 T cell receptor beta chains below all came from one sample that was sequenced in a study of shared clonotypes between healthy human individuals. Clones were sequenced by immunoSEQ multiplex PCR, and TCRdb holds only the in-frame ones, with some missing. The table includes 2,500,000 or so clones, just under 95% detected once. The specimen was naive CD4+ T cells from PBMCs. Subset noted: CD45RA+ positively selected. The source of these receptors is a man between 18 and 29 years old in good health. Some clones in this sample may be carry-over from other donors' samples.

V gene TRBV28 combines with J gene TRBJ2-7, with 8 bases that match TRBD1. V shed 5 bases, J shed 3 bases, and the junction held 9 bases outside the gene matches. The CDR3 extends over 15 amino acids. Germline lookup yields CDR1 MDHEN and CDR2 SYDVKM. The CDR3 DNA reads TGTGCCAGCAGTAGGACGGACAGGGACGGCTACGAGCAGTACTTC. Protein: CASSRTDRDGYEQYF.

J is TRBJ2-7 and V is TRBV5-6, with 11 bases identical to TRBD2. Trimming removed 1 base from V and 1 base from J; junction bases left unmatched: 10. Germline CDR1 is SGHDT and CDR2 is YYEEEE. The CDR3 covers 18 residues. CDR3 bases: TGTGCCAGCAGCTTGAGACTAGCGGGAATTCCCCTTTCCTACGAGCAGTACTTC. Translated, it gives CASSLRLAGIPLSYEQYF.

The CDR3 region has the DNA TGCGCCAGCAGCTTGGATACGGGGGTCGAGACCCAGTACTTC. This codes for CASSLDTGVETQYF. The chain recombines TRBV5-1 with TRBJ2-5; tentative D call: TRBD2 (6 bases). Trimming removed 0 bases from V and 5 bases from J, with 11 bases in between. The length of the CDR3 is 14 residues. Germline V lookup: CDR1 SGHRS, CDR2 YFSETQ.

The V and J genes are TRBV2 and TRBJ1-1, with D perhaps TRBD1 (5 bases). With 3 bases removed from V and 5 bases from J, the gap between germline ends came to 10 bases. CDR3 length: 13 amino acids. Looked up from germline, CDR1 is SNHLY and CDR2 is FYNNEI. The CDR3 sequence is CASSDRVQTEAFF. CDR3 in DNA: TGTGCCAGCAGTGACAGGGTGCAAACTGAAGCTTTCTTT.

CDR3 in amino acids: CASSLRGQEDTQYF. For the CDR3, the DNA is TGCGCCAGCAGCCTCAGGGGGCAGGAAGATACGCAGTATTTT. This chain joins TRBV5-1 and TRBJ2-3; 8 nucleotides line up with TRBD1. The CDR3 extends over 14 amino acids. J was trimmed by 5 bases and V by 4 bases; bases with no gene match: 6. The germline CDR1 and CDR2 sequences are SGHRS and YFSETQ.

J is TRBJ1-1 and V is TRBV18, with 7 nucleotides matching TRBD1. The length of the CDR3 is 12 residues. Germline-derived CDR1 and CDR2 are KGHSH and LQKENI. Trimming at V came to 4 bases and at J to 6 bases, leaving 2 bases not matched to a gene. The CDR3 DNA follows: TGTGCCAGCTCACAGACAGGGTCTGAAGCTTTCTTT. It codes for CASSQTGSEAFF.

The V call is TRBV28, the J call TRBJ2-4, with D unclear. With 3 bases removed from V and 9 bases from J, the gap between germline ends came to 9 bases. The CDR3 consists of 12 residues. Germline V gene sequence: CDR1 MDHEN, CDR2 SYDVKM. The CDR3 DNA follows: TGTGCCAGCAGTTTGACCCCTGGCATTCAGTACTTC. This codes for CASSLTPGIQYF.

The chain recombines TRBV5-4 with TRBJ2-1; TRBD2 aligns across 8 bases. Losses at the gene ends were 2 bases for V and 3 bases for J; bases not matched to a gene: 7. Germline V gene sequence: CDR1 SGHNT, CDR2 YYREEE (reference sequence). The CDR3 runs to 16 residues. For the CDR3, the DNA is TGTGCCAGCAGCTTTCCCACACTAGCGGACTACAATGAGCAGTTCTTC. Translating it yields CASSFPTLADYNEQFF.

V is TRBV18 and J is TRBJ2-5; D is perhaps TRBD1 (6 bases). Trimming left V 6 bases short and J 2 bases short, with 10 bases between. The V gene's germline CDR1 is KGHSH and CDR2 LQKENI. This CDR3 spans 13 amino acids. The CDR3 loop is CASSRGKQETQYF. The CDR3 DNA reads TGTGCCAGCTCCAGGGGAAAGCAAGAGACCCAGTACTTC.

The chain uses TRBV27 and TRBJ2-5, with D perhaps TRBD2 (5 bases). V lost 4 bases and J 4 bases, leaving 16 bases between the germline ends. The CDR3 is 15 amino acids. Germline V lookup: CDR1 MNHEY, CDR2 SMNVEV (reference sequence). The CDR3 protein is CASSSFGRTSETQYF. In DNA form, the CDR3 reads TGTGCCAGCAGTTCGTTCGGCCGGACTTCAGAGACCCAGTACTTC.

V gene TRBV2 combines with J gene TRBJ2-1; 7 bases map to TRBD2. CDR3 length: 15 residues. From germline, CDR1 is SNHLY and CDR2 FYNNEI. The V segment lost 7 bases and the J segment 0 bases; nucleotides outside the gene matches: 6. For the CDR3, the DNA is TGTGCCAGCACAGGACTAGGCCTCTCCTACAATGAGCAGTTCTTC. This translates into CASTGLGLSYNEQFF.

The V gene is TRBV14, the J gene TRBJ2-1, with D hard to call. V shed 4 bases and J shed 7 bases, with 11 bases lying between them. The CDR3 is made up of 13 amino acids. Germline CDR1 is SGHDN and CDR2 is FVKESK. In DNA, the CDR3 is TGTGCCAGCAGCCCAACTGCTACTAATGAGCAGTTCTTC. Its translation is CASSPTATNEQFF.

This chain links TRBV4-2 with TRBJ2-5; D ambiguous. V lost 4 bases and J 7 bases, leaving 13 bases between the germline ends. The length of the CDR3 is 13 residues. The germline V gene encodes CDR1 LGHNA and CDR2 YNFKEQ. The CDR3 DNA follows: TGTGCCAGCAGCCGAAGAGGCTCAGTGACCCAGTACTTC. Protein product: CASSRRGSVTQYF.

This clone was picked up a small number of times. The CDR3 here is CAISVATNEKLFF. Here the CDR3 DNA reads TGTGCCATCAGTGTTGCAACTAATGAAAAACTGTTTTTT. The rearrangement joins TRBV10-3 to TRBJ1-4; no clear D. The CDR3 has 13 amino acids. CDR1 ENHRY and CDR2 SYGVKD come from the germline V gene. The V end lost 4 bases, the J end lost 0 bases, and 3 bases lay between the germline ends.

This rearrangement joins TRBV7-9 to TRBJ2-7; D is undetermined. This CDR3 has 15 amino acids. Germline assignment: CDR1 SEHNR and CDR2 FQNEAQ (reference sequence). Trimming took 2 bases from V and 6 from J, leaving 17 bases between them. The chain's CDR3 is CASSLITAPAVEQYF. The CDR3 DNA follows: TGTGCCAGCAGCTTAATAACGGCACCGGCGGTCGAGCAGTACTTC.

This clone has just one count. The CDR3 DNA follows: TGCAGCGTTGTAGGACAGATCTACGAGCAGTACTTC. Amino acid sequence: CSVVGQIYEQYF. V and J are TRBV29-1 and TRBJ2-7; a possible D gene is TRBD1 (6 bases). V was trimmed by 4 bases and J by 3 bases, leaving 10 bases between them. The CDR3 covers 12 residues. Germline loops: CDR1 SQVTM, CDR2 ANQGSEA.

This chain links TRBV7-2 with TRBJ2-3; 8 bases are a match to TRBD2. CDR1 is SGHTA and CDR2 is FQGNSA in the germline V gene. Trimming cost V 0 bases and J 0 bases; bases outside gene matches: 8. The CDR3 sequence is 18 residues long. CDR3 bases: TGTGCCAGCAGCTTAGCTCTTCTAGCGGGTCCTAGCACAGATACGCAGTATTTT. Amino acids: CASSLALLAGPSTDTQYF.

As regards this clone: This same CDR3 is encoded by further DNA sequences in the sample. The chain joins TRBV5-1 to TRBJ2-5, with 8 nucleotides matching TRBD1. CDR3 length: 14 amino acids. Germline CDR1 is SGHRS and CDR2 is YFSETQ. The V segment lost 3 bases and the J segment 5 bases; nucleotides outside the gene matches: 6. CDR3 bases: TGCGCCAGCAGCTCCGGGACAGGAGGGGAGACCCAGTACTTC. Translated, it gives CASSSGTGGETQYF. The entire variable domain, with the rest obtained from reference TRBV5-1 and TRBJ2-5, is as follows: KAGVTQTPRYLIKTRGQQVTLSCSPISGHRSVSWYQQTPGQGLQFLFEYFSETQRNKGNFPGRFSGRQFSNSRSEMNVSTLELGDSALYLCASSSGTGGETQYFGPGTRLLVL.

Comments on this clone: The same CDR3 also results from other DNA sequences found in this sample. The V gene is TRBV5-1, the J gene TRBJ1-1; D perhaps matches TRBD1 (5 bases). Trimming left V 4 bases short and J 1 base short, with 11 bases between. The CDR3 spans 14 residues. Per the germline V gene, CDR1 is SGHRS and CDR2 is YFSETQ. CDR3 amino acids: CASSLDRPNTEAFF. The CDR3 DNA is TGCGCCAGCAGCCTTGACAGACCGAACACTGAAGCTTTCTTT.

This rearrangement joins TRBV28 to TRBJ1-3; D is undetermined. Per the germline V gene, CDR1 is MDHEN and CDR2 is SYDVKM. The CDR3 totals 15 residues. Trimming removed 6 bases at V and 4 bases at J, with 16 bases between. In DNA form, the CDR3 reads TGTGCCAGCAGGCCCCGGGCCCTACCCGGAAACACCATATATTTT. It specifies CASRPRALPGNTIYF.

The CDR3 sequence is CAWIGRLAHGYTF. The CDR3 DNA is TGTGCCTGGATTGGGAGGTTGGCGCATGGCTACACCTTC. The chain has TRBV30 and TRBJ1-2, with D unresolved. Trimming cost V 4 bases and J 6 bases, with 15 bases left between them. The CDR3 totals 13 residues. CDR1 and CDR2 from the germline V gene are GTSNPN and SVGIG (reference sequence).

V gene TRBV12-5 combines with J gene TRBJ2-1, with D perhaps matching TRBD1 or TRBD2 (5 bases each). The CDR3 covers 15 residues. Germline V gene lookup returns CDR1 LGHNT and CDR2 FRNRAP. V lost 6 bases to trimming and J lost 4 bases, with 16 bases between them. The chain's CDR3 is CASGGDPRLYNEQFF. In DNA form, the CDR3 reads TGTGCTAGTGGGGGGGACCCTCGCCTTTACAATGAGCAGTTCTTC. Variable domain in full (rest from reference TRBV12-5 and TRBJ2-1): DARVTQTPRHKVTEMGQEVTMRCQPILGHNTVFWYRQTMMQGLELLAYFRNRAPLDDSGMPKDRFSAEMPDATLATLKIQPSEPRDSAVYFCASGGDPRLYNEQFFGPGTRLTVL.

The CDR3 here is CASSVKTAHQETQYF. CDR3 DNA: TGTGCCAGCAGCGTGAAGACAGCGCACCAAGAGACCCAGTACTTC. The chain combines TRBV11-3 with TRBJ2-5; tentative D call: TRBD1 (5 bases). Trimming stripped 5 bases from V and 0 bases from J, with 13 bases between. Germline loops: CDR1 SGHNT, CDR2 YENEEA. The CDR3 contains 15 residues. The full variable domain, its missing parts supplied by reference TRBV11-3 and TRBJ2-5, is EAGVVQSPRYKIIEKKQPVAFWCNPISGHNTLYWYLQNLGQGPELLIRYENEEAVDDSQLPKDRFSAERLKGVDSTLKIQPAELGDSAVYLCASSVKTAHQETQYFGPGTRLLVL.

The rearrangement joins TRBV25-1 to TRBJ2-7; TRBD2 agrees at 8 bases. With V trimmed by 6 bases and J by 3 bases, 7 bases remained unmatched. The CDR3 is made up of 14 amino acids. Germline V gene sequence: CDR1 MGHDK, CDR2 SYGVNS. The CDR3 coding sequence is TGTGCCAGCAGGCCTATTAGCGGGAACTACGAGCAGTACTTC. Translating it yields CASRPISGNYEQYF.

The rearrangement links TRBV6-1 to TRBJ1-5; 7 bases align to TRBD1. V shed 7 bases, J shed 7 bases, and the junction held 10 bases outside the gene matches. The CDR3 is made up of 14 amino acids. Germline lookup yields CDR1 MNHNS and CDR2 SASEGT. CDR3 bases: TGTGCCAGCACCGCGACAGGGAACGGCCAGCCCCAGCATTTT. The encoded protein is CASTATGNGQPQHF.

This clone has a single count. This rearrangement joins TRBV9 to TRBJ1-3; D not certain. The CDR3 contains 12 residues. Per germline, CDR1 SGDLS and CDR2 YYNGEE. Trimming took 0 bases from V and 12 from J, leaving 10 bases between them. As DNA, the CDR3 is TGTGCCAGCAGCGTAGCAGGCAAATACATATATTTT. It translates to CASSVAGKYIYF.

The rearrangement joins TRBV10-3 to TRBJ2-1, with no clear D. Trimming took 5 bases from V and 3 from J, leaving 11 bases between them. This CDR3 contains 14 residues. Germline V gene data show CDR1 as ENHRY and CDR2 as SYGVKD. In DNA, the CDR3 is TGTGCCATCAGTTTAAGGGCCAACTACAATGAGCAGTTCTTC. This gives the protein CAISLRANYNEQFF.